The count of the clone carrying this T cell receptor beta chain is one. Its antigen is still unknown. This entry comes from a study of T cell responses to AZD1222 COVID-19 vaccine. Data came from immunoSEQ multiplex PCR; TCRdb stores just in-frame clones and leaves some out. The table has approximately 88,000 clones, roughly nine tenths seen once. General study points: Reports say nearly half of spike-specific TCRs go after unmutated variant regions. Spike-wide coverage was observed for vaccine-associated CD4 TCRs, with dominant responses at 160-218 and 743-854. Once two AZD1222 doses were given, Spike-specific TCR breadth and depth went up.

Trimming stripped 1 base from V and 2 bases from J, with 13 bases between. This CDR3 spans 16 amino acids. Germline V CDR1 and CDR2: SGHRS, YFSETQ. V is TRBV5-1 and J is TRBJ2-1, with D maybe TRBD1 (6 bases). The sample consisted of peripheral blood, taken on day 0 of AZD1222 vaccination. The sequence was obtained from an adult in good health. CDR3 DNA sequence: TGCGCCAGCAGCTTGACGCCGACAGGACCCTACAATGAGCAGTTCTTC. This sequence encodes CASSLTPTGPYNEQFF.